The 23 T cell receptor beta chains below all came from one sample that was sequenced in a study of T cells expressing NK-cell markers. For each CDR3 protein, TCRdb gives one entry from its re-call of the 5' RACE reads, without DNA. The table lists some 410,000 distinct CDR3 sequences, with about 7.3% in the top ten. Sample: blood T cells: a sorted CD56 or NKG2C T cell subset, CD4+ or CD8+ T cells, or bulk PBMC T cells (not recorded which). The source of these receptors is a woman between 18 and 75 years old in good health.

This chain connects TRBV12-3 or TRBV12-4 to TRBJ2-1; TCRdb selects TRBD2, and the lack of DNA leaves this call unchecked. The CDR3 consists of 15 residues. CDR3: CASSLAELAGGEQFF.

The chain combines TRBV15 with TRBJ1-2; TCRdb outputs TRBD1, but without DNA this stays unchecked. CDR3 size: 14 residues. Germline V gene data show CDR1 as LNHNV and CDR2 as YYDKDF (reference sequence). The CDR3 spells CATSPGGEGYGYTF.

J is TRBJ2-2 and V is TRBV6-1; the D call from TCRdb, TRBD1, cannot be confirmed without DNA. The CDR3 length is 15 residues. Germline values: CDR1 MNHNS, CDR2 SASEGT. CDR3 amino acids: CASRPFDRNTGELFF.

The chain links TRBV20-1 to TRBJ2-7. This CDR3 has 16 amino acids. The V gene's germline CDR1 is DFQATT and CDR2 SNEGSKA (reference sequence). The CDR3 loop is CSARDQILRSSYEQYF.

V is TRBV20-1 and J is TRBJ2-5; TCRdb proposes TRBD2, but this gene call is untestable without DNA. This CDR3 comprises 16 residues. Germline lookup yields CDR1 DFQATT and CDR2 SNEGSKA (reference sequence). The CDR3 region is CSARDPVIAGKETQYF.

V and J are TRBV12-3 or TRBV12-4 and TRBJ2-1; as DNA is missing, the TRBD1 call by TCRdb cannot be tested. The CDR3 sequence is 13 residues long. CDR3: CASLKDRFNEQFF.

The V call is TRBV5-1, the J call TRBJ2-1; there is no DNA to check the TCRdb D call of TRBD1. The CDR3 is 16 amino acids. The V gene's germline CDR1 is SGHRS and CDR2 YFSETQ. The CDR3 protein is CASSLVVPINYNEQFF.

The rearrangement uses TRBV28 and TRBJ1-4; TCRdb designates TRBD1, a call that cannot be tested without DNA. The CDR3 runs to 15 residues. In germline, CDR1 is MDHEN, CDR2 SYDVKM. CDR3 sequence: CASSARTGMNEKLFF.

The chain recombines TRBV20-1 with TRBJ2-2; no DNA is available, so the TRBD2 call from TCRdb remains unchecked. The V gene's germline CDR1 is DFQATT and CDR2 SNEGSKA (reference sequence). The CDR3 covers 14 residues. This chain's CDR3 is CSASPAGDTGELFF.

This rearrangement joins TRBV20-1 to TRBJ2-1; as DNA is missing, the TRBD1 call by TCRdb cannot be tested. Germline assignment: CDR1 DFQATT and CDR2 SNEGSKA (reference sequence). CDR3 length: 15 residues. The CDR3 reads CSAKSGTGSFGEQFF.

The rearrangement uses TRBV12-3 or TRBV12-4 and TRBJ2-7. The CDR3 consists of 14 residues. The CDR3 is CASSKGHSSYEQYF.

The V and J genes are TRBV7-9 and TRBJ2-4; checking the TCRdb D call of TRBD1 is not possible without DNA. The germline gives CDR1 SEHNR, CDR2 FQNEAQ (reference sequence). This CDR3 spans 15 amino acids. The CDR3: CASSYVGQGLNIQYF.

This chain connects TRBV24-1 to TRBJ2-3; with no DNA, the TCRdb D assignment of TRBD1 cannot be verified. There are 15 residues in the CDR3. The V gene's germline CDR1 is KGHDR and CDR2 SFDVKD. This CDR3 is CATSAKRQLTDTQYF.

The chain has TRBV5-1 and TRBJ2-2. The CDR3 has 14 amino acids. Germline V gene data show CDR1 as SGHRS and CDR2 as YFSETQ. Here the CDR3 reads CASSWALGSGELFF.

This chain joins TRBV3-1 and TRBJ2-7; the D call of TRBD2 rests on TCRdb alone, since no DNA is present to check it. Germline lookup yields CDR1 LGHDT and CDR2 YNNKEL (reference sequence). The CDR3 runs to 17 residues. CDR3 protein: CASSQAGALSSDYEQYF.

The CDR3 loop is CSAPDFSEQFF. The chain joins TRBV29-1 to TRBJ2-1; lacking DNA, the TRBD1 call made by TCRdb goes unchecked. The length of the CDR3 is 11 residues. CDR1 SQVTM and CDR2 ANQGSEA come from the germline V gene.

The rearrangement uses TRBV12-3 or TRBV12-4 and TRBJ1-1; TCRdb designates TRBD1, a call that cannot be tested without DNA. This CDR3 spans 14 amino acids. This chain's CDR3 is CASLLTGVSTEAFF.

The chain links TRBV20-1 to TRBJ2-5; TCRdb lists TRBD2, though no DNA is available to test this call. Germline V gene data show CDR1 as DFQATT and CDR2 as SNEGSKA (reference sequence). There are 14 residues in the CDR3. The CDR3 region is CSARDPGGPETQYF.

V and J are TRBV12-3 or TRBV12-4 and TRBJ1-1. The length of the CDR3 is 15 residues. This CDR3 reads CASSSGGYVNTEAFF.

The J gene is TRBJ2-5, the V gene TRBV20-1; the D call from TCRdb, TRBD1, cannot be confirmed without DNA. This CDR3 is built from 12 residues. In germline, CDR1 is DFQATT, CDR2 SNEGSKA (reference sequence). The CDR3 sequence: CSAKTGPETQYF.

The chain joins TRBV14 to TRBJ2-7; no DNA is available, so the TRBD2 call from TCRdb remains unchecked. Germline V gives CDR1 SGHDN, CDR2 FVKESK. The CDR3 is 18 amino acids. The CDR3 sequence is CASSPRRDRASRSYEQYF.

V and J are TRBV12-3 or TRBV12-4 and TRBJ2-7; without DNA, the TCRdb call of TRBD1 cannot be checked. This CDR3 comprises 15 residues. CDR3 sequence: CASSERGQGAHEQYF.

V usage is TRBV11-2 and J usage is TRBJ1-6; without DNA, the TCRdb call of TRBD1 cannot be checked. Germline V CDR1 and CDR2: SGHAT, FQNNGV. The CDR3 extends over 16 amino acids. CDR3 sequence: CASTAATGSYNSPLHF.